Sequencing of this T cell receptor (beta chain) was carried out in a study of CD8 T cells in ankylosing spondylitis. One entry per CDR3 protein, called by TCRdb with MiXCR from the 5' RACE reads. The data contain under 250,000 distinct CDR3 sequences, 8% to 10% of them singletons. With 4 bases removed from V and 5 bases from J, the gap between germline ends came to 14 bases. Germline V lookup: CDR1 SGDLS, CDR2 YYNGEE. This CDR3 has 14 amino acids. This clonotype has a count of ten or more. V usage is TRBV9 and J usage is TRBJ2-3; the D gene is possibly TRBD2 (6 bases). The origin of this receptor is a female donor with ankylosing spondylitis or in good health (not recorded which). The sequenced sample consisted of blood, either unsorted or a sorted T cell fraction (not recorded which). CDR3 nucleotide sequence: TGTGCCAGCAGCCCAGGAGGGTTAGTAGATACGCAGTATTTT. It yields the protein CASSPGGLVDTQYF. Full variable domain (outside the CDR3, taken from reference TRBV9 and TRBJ2-3): DSGVTQTPKHLITATGQRVTLRCSPRSGDLSVYWYQQSLDQGLQFLIQYYNGEERAKGNILERFSAQQFPDLHSELNLSSLELGDSALYFCASSPGGLVDTQYFGPGTRLTVL.